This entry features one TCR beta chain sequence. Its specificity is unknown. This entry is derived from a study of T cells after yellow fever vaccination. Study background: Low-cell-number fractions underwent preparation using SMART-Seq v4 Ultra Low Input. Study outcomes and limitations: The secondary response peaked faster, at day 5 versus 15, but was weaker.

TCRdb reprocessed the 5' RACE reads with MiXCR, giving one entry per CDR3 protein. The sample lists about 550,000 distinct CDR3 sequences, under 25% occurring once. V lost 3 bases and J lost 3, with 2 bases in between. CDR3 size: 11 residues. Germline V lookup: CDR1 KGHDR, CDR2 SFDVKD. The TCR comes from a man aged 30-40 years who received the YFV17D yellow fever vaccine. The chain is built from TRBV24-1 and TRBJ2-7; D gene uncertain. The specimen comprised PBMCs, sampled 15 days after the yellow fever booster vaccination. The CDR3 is CATSDLYEQYF. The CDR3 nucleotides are TGTGCCACCAGTGATCTCTACGAGCAGTACTTC.